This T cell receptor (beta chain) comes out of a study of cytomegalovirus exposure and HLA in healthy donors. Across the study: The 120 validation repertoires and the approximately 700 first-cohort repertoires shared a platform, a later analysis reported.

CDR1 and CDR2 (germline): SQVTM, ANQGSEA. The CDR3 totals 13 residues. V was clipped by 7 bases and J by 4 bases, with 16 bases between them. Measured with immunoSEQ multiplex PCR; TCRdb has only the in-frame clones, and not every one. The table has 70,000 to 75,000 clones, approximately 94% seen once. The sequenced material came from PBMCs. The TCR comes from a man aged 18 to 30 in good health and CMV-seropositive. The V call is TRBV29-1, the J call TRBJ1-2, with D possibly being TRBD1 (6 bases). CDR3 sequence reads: CSDEIGGSYGYTF. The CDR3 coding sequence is TGCAGCGACGAAATAGGGGGAAGCTATGGCTACACCTTC. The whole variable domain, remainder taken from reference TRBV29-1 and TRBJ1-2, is SAVISQKPSRDICQRGTSLTIQCQVDSQVTMMFWYRQQPGQSLTLIATANQGSEATYESGFVIDKFPISRPNLTFSTLTVSNMSPEDSSIYLCSDEIGGSYGYTFGSGTRLTVV.